Sequencing of this T cell receptor (beta chain) was carried out in a study of blood T cell repertoires in COVID-19. Study background: From the United States, Italy and Spain came samples of acute and convalescent COVID-19. PBMCs, B-cell-depleted T cells, or T cells provided the cDNA or gDNA that made up the material.

In the study's own analysis: Counts of nucleated cells, estimated from reference gene primer amplification, were obtained. Profiled with immunoSEQ multiplex PCR; TCRdb holds only in-frame clones, not every one. V, J and clone size reflect that table, while D and trimming were determined from the DNA. In the table there are 200,000 to 300,000 clones, approximately 83% of which are singletons. CDR3 length: 14 amino acids. CDR1 and CDR2 from the germline V gene are SGHRS and YFSETQ. Trimming shortened V by 5 bases and J by 3 bases, and 14 bases separated the two germline ends. The V gene is TRBV5-1, the J gene TRBJ1-2; D call uncertain. This clonotype was obtained from a woman between 25 and 40 years old who had recovered from COVID-19. The specimen was peripheral blood. DNA of the CDR3: TGCGCCAGCAGGCCCGAAGCGGGTGACTATGGCTACACCTTC. Residues: CASRPEAGDYGYTF.